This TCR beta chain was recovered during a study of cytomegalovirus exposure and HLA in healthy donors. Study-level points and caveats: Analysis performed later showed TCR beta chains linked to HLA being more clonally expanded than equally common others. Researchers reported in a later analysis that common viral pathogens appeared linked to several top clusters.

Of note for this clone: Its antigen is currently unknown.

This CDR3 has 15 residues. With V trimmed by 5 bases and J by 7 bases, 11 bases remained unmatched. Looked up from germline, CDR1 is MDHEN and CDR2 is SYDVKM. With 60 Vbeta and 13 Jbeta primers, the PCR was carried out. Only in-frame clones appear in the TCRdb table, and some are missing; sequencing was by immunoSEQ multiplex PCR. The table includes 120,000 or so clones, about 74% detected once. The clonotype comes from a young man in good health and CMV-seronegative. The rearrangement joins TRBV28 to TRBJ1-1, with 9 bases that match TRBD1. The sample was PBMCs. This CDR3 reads CASSRNRGHSVEAFF. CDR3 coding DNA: TGTGCCAGCAGTAGGAACAGGGGGCACTCTGTTGAAGCTTTCTTT.